One TCR beta chain is described in this entry. There is no known antigen for this receptor. Per-base quality was not reported, and no clone a single base away is much larger than it. The library was generated by the immunoSEQ multiplex PCR assay. The deep sequencing platform assayed approximately 100,000 TCR templates per sample. Genomic DNA extracted from sorted T cells was the material used for TCRbeta CDR3 sequencing. In the paper's pipeline: The R programming language was used for clonal analysis of TCRbeta CDR3 data. Alloreactive CD4+ and CD8+ clones were identified by comparing unstimulated samples to CFSE-low samples taken after the reaction. By matching sequences to the repertoires of sorted unstimulated Treg and non-Treg cells, each alloreactive CD4+ clone was assigned a regulatory or non-regulatory origin. The clones in this table, taken by TCRdb from immuneACCESS, are in-frame only. Not every clone is retained; where verified, under half of the shortfall comes from an unresolved V gene, and the cause of the rest is unknown. The DNA gave D and trimming, while V, J and clone size come from that table. The sample has 120,000 or so clones on record, just under 95% of them singletons. The ten top clones hold approximately 1.2% of the sample.

Sorted unstimulated T cells and proliferating T cells recovered from mixed lymphocyte reactions underwent TCRbeta CDR3 sequencing. Fresh whole blood from nine to eleven HLA-typed healthy donors served as the source for isolating PBMCs. The sample is drawn from a study of siplizumab effects on memory and regulatory T cells (dated by TCRdb to the late 2010s). With regard to the full study: The study examined how the anti-CD2 antibody siplizumab affects alloreactive T-cell subsets in allogeneic mixed lymphocyte reactions built from human PBMCs. Overall results and qualifications from the work: No functional confirmation was obtained for the suppressive function of proliferating Tregs from siplizumab cultures. A naive or memory phenotype could not be assigned to roughly 80-97% of proliferating CD4+ or CD8+ clones. Compared with memory T cells, unstimulated naive T cells appeared more diverse, and naive cells seemed to make a substantial contribution to the alloresponse. Sequences below about 10^-5 frequency were poorly captured, so only a minor fraction of alloreactive clones could be mapped to unstimulated subsets. In reactions with siplizumab, an average of about 75% of mappable alloreactive CD4+ clones were Treg-derived, compared with 25% to 30% in control reactions. The cumulative frequency of alloreactive sequences traceable to unstimulated CD4+ memory T cells was significantly reduced by siplizumab.

The CDR3 holds 15 amino acids from the cysteine to the phenylalanine. The only DNA kept is the CDR3, 45 bases in frame from the first base. V is cut by 3 bases and J by 0 bases, and the space between the germline ends is 11 bases. CDR1 LNHDA and CDR2 SQIVND are derived from the germline V gene (reference sequence). This clonotype originated in a human donor in good health. The sample was CD4+ T cells sorted from blood. The chain is assembled from TRBV19 and TRBJ1-1, and the D gene may be TRBD1, 6 bases matching. The DNA sequence follows: TGTGCCAGTAGTATGGGTAGGGGGTTGAACACTGAAGCTTTCTTT. This sequence encodes CASSMGRGLNTEAFF.